This T cell receptor (beta chain) was found in a study of T-cell reconstitution after alpha-beta-depleted transplantation in children. Unique molecular identifiers tagged the TCRbeta library. TCRdb independently ran MiXCR on the PCR reads; one entry per CDR3 protein. The sample holds some 290,000 distinct CDR3 sequences, about a tenth seen once. Germline V gene sequence: CDR1 SGHRS, CDR2 YFSETQ. The V gene lost 0 bases and the J gene lost 4 bases, with 13 bases spanning the gap. The CDR3 totals 15 residues. The sequence was obtained from a human donor who donated a stem cell graft to a child with SCID. The chain couples TRBV5-1 to TRBJ1-1, with TRBD1 as a possible D gene (5 bases). Material: PBMCs from the stem cell graft donor, obtained from the stem cell graft. The CDR3 here is CASSLDRRATTEAFF. CDR3 nucleotides: TGCGCCAGCAGCTTGGATCGCAGGGCGACCACTGAAGCTTTCTTT. Drawing the rest from reference TRBV5-1 and TRBJ1-1, the complete variable domain is KAGVTQTPRYLIKTRGQQVTLSCSPISGHRSVSWYQQTPGQGLQFLFEYFSETQRNKGNFPGRFSGRQFSNSRSEMNVSTLELGDSALYLCASSLDRRATTEAFFGQGTRLTVV.